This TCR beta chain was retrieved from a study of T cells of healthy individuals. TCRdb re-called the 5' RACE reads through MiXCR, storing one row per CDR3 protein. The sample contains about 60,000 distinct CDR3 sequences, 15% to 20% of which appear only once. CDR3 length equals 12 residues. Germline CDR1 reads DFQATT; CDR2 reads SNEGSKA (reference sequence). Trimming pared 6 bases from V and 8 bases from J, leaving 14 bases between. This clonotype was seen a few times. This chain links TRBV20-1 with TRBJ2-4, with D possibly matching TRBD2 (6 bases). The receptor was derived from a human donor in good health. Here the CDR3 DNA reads TGCAGTGCGATCGATAGCGGTGACATTCAGTACTTC. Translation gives CSAIDSGDIQYF.